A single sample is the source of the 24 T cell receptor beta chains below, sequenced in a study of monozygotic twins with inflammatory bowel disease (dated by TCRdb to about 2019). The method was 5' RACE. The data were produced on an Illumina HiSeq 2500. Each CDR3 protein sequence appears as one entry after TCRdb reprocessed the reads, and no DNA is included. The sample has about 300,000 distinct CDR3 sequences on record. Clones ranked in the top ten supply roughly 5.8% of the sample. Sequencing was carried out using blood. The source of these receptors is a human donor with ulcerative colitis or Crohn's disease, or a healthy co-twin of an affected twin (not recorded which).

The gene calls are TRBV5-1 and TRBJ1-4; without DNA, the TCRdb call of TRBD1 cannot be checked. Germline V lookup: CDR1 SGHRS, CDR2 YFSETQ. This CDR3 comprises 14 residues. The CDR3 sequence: CASSSGGVDEKLFF.

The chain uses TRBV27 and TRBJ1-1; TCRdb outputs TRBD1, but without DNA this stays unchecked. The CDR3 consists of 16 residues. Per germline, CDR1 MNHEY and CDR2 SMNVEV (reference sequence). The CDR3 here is CASSKEIGQGWTEAFF.

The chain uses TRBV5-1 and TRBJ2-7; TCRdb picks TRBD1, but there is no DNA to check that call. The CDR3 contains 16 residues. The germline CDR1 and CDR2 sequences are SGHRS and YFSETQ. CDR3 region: CASSPGTVSVGSEQYF.

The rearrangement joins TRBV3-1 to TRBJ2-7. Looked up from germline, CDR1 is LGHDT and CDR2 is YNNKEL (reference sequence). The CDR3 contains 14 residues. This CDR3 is CASSLFIGSYEQYF.

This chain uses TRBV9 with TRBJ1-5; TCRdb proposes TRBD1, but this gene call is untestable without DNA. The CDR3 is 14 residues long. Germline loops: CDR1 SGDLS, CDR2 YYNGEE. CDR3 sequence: CASSGGTGPLPQHF. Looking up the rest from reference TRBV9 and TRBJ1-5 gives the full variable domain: DSGVTQTPKHLITATGQRVTLRCSPRSGDLSVYWYQQSLDQGLQFLIQYYNGEERAKGNILERFSAQQFPDLHSELNLSSLELGDSALYFCASSGGTGPLPQHFGDGTRLSIL.

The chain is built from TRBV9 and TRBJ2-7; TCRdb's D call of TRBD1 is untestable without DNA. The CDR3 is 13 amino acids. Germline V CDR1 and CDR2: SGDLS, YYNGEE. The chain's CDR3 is CASSWDTSGEQYF.

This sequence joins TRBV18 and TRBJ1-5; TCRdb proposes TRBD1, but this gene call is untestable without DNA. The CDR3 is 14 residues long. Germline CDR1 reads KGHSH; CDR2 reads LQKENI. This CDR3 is CASSAGTGHQPPHF.

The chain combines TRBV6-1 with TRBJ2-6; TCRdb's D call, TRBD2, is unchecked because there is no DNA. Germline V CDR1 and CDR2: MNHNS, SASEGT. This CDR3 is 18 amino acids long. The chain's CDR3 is CASSPFSSPSAGANVLTF.

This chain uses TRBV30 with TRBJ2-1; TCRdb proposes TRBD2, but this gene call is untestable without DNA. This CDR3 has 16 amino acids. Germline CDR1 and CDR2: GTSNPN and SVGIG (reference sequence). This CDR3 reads CAWSSGTSGGAGEQFF.

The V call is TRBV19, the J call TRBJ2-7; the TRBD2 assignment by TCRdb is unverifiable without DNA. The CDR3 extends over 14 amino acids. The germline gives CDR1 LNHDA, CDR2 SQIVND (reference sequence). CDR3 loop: CASRGSGSGYEQYF.

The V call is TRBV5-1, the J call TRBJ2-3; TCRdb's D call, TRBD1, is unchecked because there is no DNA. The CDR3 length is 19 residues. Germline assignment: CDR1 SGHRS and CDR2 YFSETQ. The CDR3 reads CASSVSGTGGASVKDTQYF.

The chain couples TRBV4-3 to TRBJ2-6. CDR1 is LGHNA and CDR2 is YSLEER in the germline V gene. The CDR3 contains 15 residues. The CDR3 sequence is CASSQVRSGANVLTF.

This chain's CDR3 is CAITPTGSGNTIYF. The V call is TRBV10-3, the J call TRBJ1-3; TCRdb returns TRBD1, unconfirmable since there is no DNA. Germline V lookup: CDR1 ENHRY, CDR2 SYGVKD. The CDR3 has 14 residues.

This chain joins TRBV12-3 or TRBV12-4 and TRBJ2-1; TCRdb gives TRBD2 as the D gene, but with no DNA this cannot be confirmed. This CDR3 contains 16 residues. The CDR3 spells CASKSYSGRKNNEQFF.

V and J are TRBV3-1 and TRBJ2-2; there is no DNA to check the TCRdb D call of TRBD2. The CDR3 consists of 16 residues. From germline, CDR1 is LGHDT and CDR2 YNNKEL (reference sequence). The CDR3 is CASSQVRLAVAGELFF. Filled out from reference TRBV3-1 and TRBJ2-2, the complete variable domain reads DTAVSQTPKYLVTQMGNDKSIKCEQNLGHDTMYWYKQDSKKFLKIMFSYNNKELIINETVPNRFSPKSPDKAHLNLHINSLELGDSAVYFCASSQVRLAVAGELFFGEGSRLTVL.

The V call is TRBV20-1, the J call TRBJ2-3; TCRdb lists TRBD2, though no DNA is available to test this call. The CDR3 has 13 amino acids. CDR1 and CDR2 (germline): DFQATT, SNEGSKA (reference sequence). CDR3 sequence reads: CSAGLAPTDTQYF.

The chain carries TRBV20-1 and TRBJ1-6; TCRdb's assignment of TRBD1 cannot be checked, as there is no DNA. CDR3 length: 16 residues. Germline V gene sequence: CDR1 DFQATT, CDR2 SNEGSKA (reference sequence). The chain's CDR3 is CSARAGGSSYNSPLHF.

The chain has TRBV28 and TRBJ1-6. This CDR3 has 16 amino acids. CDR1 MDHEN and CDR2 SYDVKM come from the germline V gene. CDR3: CASSLLTQAGNSPLHF.

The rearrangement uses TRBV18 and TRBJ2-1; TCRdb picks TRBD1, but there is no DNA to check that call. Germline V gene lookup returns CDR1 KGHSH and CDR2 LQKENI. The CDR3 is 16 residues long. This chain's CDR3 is CASSPRGQMSGNEQFF.

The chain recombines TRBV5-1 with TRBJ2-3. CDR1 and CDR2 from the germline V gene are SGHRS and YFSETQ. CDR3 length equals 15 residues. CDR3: CASSLPSGATDTQYF.

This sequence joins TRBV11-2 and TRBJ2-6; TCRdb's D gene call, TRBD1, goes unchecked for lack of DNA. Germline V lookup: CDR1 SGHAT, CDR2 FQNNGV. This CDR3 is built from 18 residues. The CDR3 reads CASSLGQVISSGANVLTF.

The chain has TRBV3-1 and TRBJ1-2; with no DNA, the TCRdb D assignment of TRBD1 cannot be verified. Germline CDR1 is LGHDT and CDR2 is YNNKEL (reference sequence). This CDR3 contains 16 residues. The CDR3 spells CASSQEPPGRYYGYTF.

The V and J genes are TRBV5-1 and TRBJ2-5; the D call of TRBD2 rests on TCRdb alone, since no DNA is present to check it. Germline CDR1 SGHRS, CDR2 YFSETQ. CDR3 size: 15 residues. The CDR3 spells CASSLYVGEQETQYF.

CDR3: CASSDQKTARYEQYF. The chain joins TRBV10-1 to TRBJ2-7. This CDR3 contains 15 residues. From germline, CDR1 is WNHNN and CDR2 SYGVQD (reference sequence).